The present entry profiles one T cell receptor beta chain with its context. Antigen unknown. This entry is derived from a study of shared clonotypes between healthy human individuals. Study outcomes and limitations: Sampling used blood alone; tissue repertoires probably differ.

Terminally differentiated effector memory CD45RA+ cells were excluded by CCR7 positive selection of CD45RO-negative cells. The CDR3 extends over 14 amino acids. CDR1 is PRHDT, CDR2 FYEKMQ, per germline (reference sequence). Unmatched junction bases numbered 6, after V lost 5 bases and J lost 7 bases. Sequencing used immunoSEQ multiplex PCR; TCRdb keeps in-frame clones, though not all of them. The sample records roughly 2,000,000 clones, roughly 93% being singletons. The gene calls are TRBV13 and TRBJ2-7; 12 bases are a match to TRBD2. The clonotype comes from a man aged 18 to 29 in good health. Some clones in this sample may be carry-over from other donors' samples. Sequencing input: naive CD8+ T cells from PBMCs. The CDR3 protein is CASSPRLAGDEQYF. CDR3 nucleotides: TGTGCCAGCAGCCCTAGACTAGCGGGAGATGAGCAGTACTTC.